The clone carrying this T cell receptor beta chain was seen more than once but under ten times. The CDR3 is made up of 17 amino acids. Looked up from germline, CDR1 is SGHRS and CDR2 is YFSETQ. The V end lost 0 bases, the J end lost 5 bases, and 20 bases lay between the germline ends. Under the authors' procedure: Scientists estimated how many nucleated cells there were by amplifying reference gene primers. Only in-frame clones appear in the TCRdb table, and some are missing; sequencing was by immunoSEQ multiplex PCR. V and J calls and clone size are those listed in that table; D and trimming were worked out from the DNA. The sample includes roughly 170,000 clones, approximately 85% seen only once; the top ten take under 6.5%. This sample is part of a study of blood T cell repertoires in COVID-19. At the level of the study: Spain, Italy and the United States supplied samples that represented acute and convalescent COVID-19. Sample material is recorded as cDNA or gDNA derived from T cells, B-cell-depleted T cells, or PBMCs.

Followed longitudinally, the Seattle patients had been enrolled during active infection. Sample: peripheral blood. The sequence derives from a woman between 50 and 59 years old with COVID-19, enrolled during active disease. The chain uses TRBV5-1 and TRBJ1-2, with D maybe TRBD1 (5 bases). CDR3 bases: TGCGCCAGCAGCTTGGCCTCGACTGGGGCCATACCGTATGGCTACACCTTC. This gives the protein CASSLASTGAIPYGYTF.